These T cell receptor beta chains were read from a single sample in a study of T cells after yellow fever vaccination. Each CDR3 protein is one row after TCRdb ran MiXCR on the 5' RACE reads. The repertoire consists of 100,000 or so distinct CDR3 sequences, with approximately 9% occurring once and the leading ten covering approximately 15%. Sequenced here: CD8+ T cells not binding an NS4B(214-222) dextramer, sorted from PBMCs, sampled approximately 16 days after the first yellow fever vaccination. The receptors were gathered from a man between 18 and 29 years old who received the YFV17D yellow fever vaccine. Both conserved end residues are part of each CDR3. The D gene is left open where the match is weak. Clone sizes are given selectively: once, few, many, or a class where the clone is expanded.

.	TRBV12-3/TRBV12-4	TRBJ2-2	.	TGTGCCAGCAGTTTAGCGTTAGGGACCGGGGAGCTGTTTTTT	CASSLALGTGELFF
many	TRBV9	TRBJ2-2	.	TGTGCCAGCAGCGTAGTAGGGATCGGGGAGCTGTTTTTT	CASSVVGIGELFF
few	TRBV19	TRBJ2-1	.	TGTGCCAGTAGTATAGGCAGTCCCGAGCAGTTCTTC	CASSIGSPEQFF
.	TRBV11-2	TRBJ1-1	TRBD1	TGTGCCAGCAGCGAACAGGGGGGGAACACTGAAGCTTTCTTT	CASSEQGGNTEAFF
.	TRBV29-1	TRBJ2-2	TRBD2	TGCAGCGTTGATATAGGGACTAGCCCCGGGGAGCTGTTTTTT	CSVDIGTSPGELFF
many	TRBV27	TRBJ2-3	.	TGTGCCAGCTCCAGCGGCACAGATACGCAGTATTTT	CASSSGTDTQYF
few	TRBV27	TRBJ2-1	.	TGTGCCAGCAGTTTAGTTCCAGGGGCCGCCTACAATGAGCAGTTCTTC	CASSLVPGAAYNEQFF
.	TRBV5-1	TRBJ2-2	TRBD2	TGCGCCAGCAGCCTAACTAGCGGGGGGACGGCCGGGGAGCTGTTTTTT	CASSLTSGGTAGELFF
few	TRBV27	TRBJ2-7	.	TGTGCCAGCAGTTGGACAGCAACCTACGAGCAGTACTTC	CASSWTATYEQYF
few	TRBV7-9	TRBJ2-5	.	TGTGCCAGCAGCTTAGAAAAGGCAGAGACCCAGTACTTC	CASSLEKAETQYF
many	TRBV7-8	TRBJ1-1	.	TGTGCCAGCAGCTTATTACCGCAGGCCAAAAGAAAAAACACTGAAGCTTTCTTT	CASSLLPQAKRKNTEAFF
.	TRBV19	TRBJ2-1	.	TGTGCCAGTAGTATAGGGAAGGGCGGAAATGAGCAGTTCTTC	CASSIGKGGNEQFF
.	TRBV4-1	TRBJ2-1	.	TGCGCCAGCAGCCAACCCGGGAGTGGGAATGAGCAGTTCTTC	CASSQPGSGNEQFF
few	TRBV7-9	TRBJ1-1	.	TGTGCCAGCAGTAGTGTACCGAACACTGAAGCTTTCTTT	CASSSVPNTEAFF
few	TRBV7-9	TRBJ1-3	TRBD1	TGTGCCAGCAGCTTAGGGGACAGGGAGACGTTT	CASSLGDRETF
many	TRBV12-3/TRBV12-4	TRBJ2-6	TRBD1	TGTGCCAGCAGTTCCAGGGGGCGTACTGGGGCCAACGTCCTGACTTTC	CASSSRGRTGANVLTF
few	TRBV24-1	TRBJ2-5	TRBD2	TGTGCCACCAGTGATTTTGGGGGACTAGCGTCCCAAGAGACCCAGTACTTC	CATSDFGGLASQETQYF